The 24 T cell receptor beta chains in this list originate from one sample, sequenced in a study of blood T cells in healthy people across ages. Using a J-beta primer mix together with a sample-barcoded 5' primer, a second PCR was run for roughly 6 to 11 cycles. MiXCR was run by TCRdb on the 5' RACE reads, yielding one entry per CDR3 protein. The table records about 1.5 million distinct CDR3 sequences, 42% of them present only once. The sample comprised blood. The receptors were sampled from a woman aged 18-29 years in good health.

The chain links TRBV4-1 to TRBJ2-5, with D tentatively TRBD2 (6 bases). Trimming left V 3 bases short and J 2 bases short, with 7 bases between. The germline V gene encodes CDR1 MGHRA and CDR2 YSYEKL. The CDR3 has 13 residues. CDR3 nucleotide sequence: TGCGCCAGCAGCCACCTAGCGCAAGAGACCCAGTACTTC. This gives the protein CASSHLAQETQYF.

A remark on this clonotype: Germline and junction disagree at one end, which may indicate a read error. The chain carries TRBV11-1 and TRBJ2-2; 9 bases match TRBD1. The CDR3 is made up of 15 amino acids. Per germline, CDR1 SGHAT and CDR2 FQDESV (reference sequence). The CDR3 DNA is TGTGCCAGCCGCTTGGGACAGGGTTTAACCGGGGAGCTGTTTTTT. Translation: CASRLGQGLTGELFF. Together with reference TRBV11-1 and TRBJ2-2, the CDR3 gives the full variable domain: EAEVAQSPRYKITEKSQAVAFWCDPISGHATLYWYRQILGQGPELLVQFQDESVVDDSQLPKDRFSAERLKGVDSTLKIQPAELGDSAMYLCASRLGQGLTGELFFGEGSRLTVL.

The chain has TRBV12-3 or TRBV12-4 and TRBJ1-3, with D possibly TRBD1 on 5 matching bases. There are 13 residues in the CDR3. The V end was cut by 5 bases, the J end by 2 bases, with 7 bases between. CDR3 in DNA: TGTGCCAGCAGTGGGGCACCTGGAAACACCATATATTTT. This sequence encodes CASSGAPGNTIYF.

This clonotype has just one count. Compared with germline, one end of the junction differs, possibly owing to a read error. The chain has TRBV7-3 and TRBJ1-2; TRBD1 matches 11 bases. Germline CDR1 reads SGHTA; CDR2 reads FQGTGA. The CDR3 contains 15 residues. The CDR3 loop is CAGSPGQGAYYGYTF. CDR3 sequence (DNA): TGTGCCGGCAGCCCCGGACAGGGGGCCTACTATGGCTACACCTTC.

The chain has TRBV3-1 and TRBJ2-3; D is tentatively TRBD1 or TRBD2 (7 bases each). Germline CDR1 is LGHDT and CDR2 is YNNKEL (reference sequence). The CDR3 runs to 17 residues. The V and J ends lost 0 bases and 7 bases respectively, with 20 bases between them. The CDR3 region is CASSQDGEGQRTYTQYF. The CDR3 bases are TGTGCCAGCAGCCAAGATGGGGAGGGACAGAGAACCTATACGCAGTATTTT.

This CDR3 reads CASSESAGGFGNEQFF. CDR3 DNA sequence: TGCGCCAGCAGTGAATCGGCGGGGGGGTTCGGCAATGAGCAGTTCTTC. The rearrangement joins TRBV10-1 to TRBJ2-1; TRBD2 aligns across 9 bases. Germline V gene lookup returns CDR1 WNHNN and CDR2 SYGVQD (reference sequence). Trimming removed 3 bases from V and 6 bases from J; junction bases left unmatched: 9. The length of the CDR3 is 16 residues.

This clonotype has at least ten counts. CDR3 residues: CSVVGETQYF. In DNA, the CDR3 is TGCAGCGTTGTGGGAGAGACCCAGTACTTC. The rearrangement links TRBV29-1 to TRBJ2-5, with D unclear. The CDR3 loop spans 10 amino acids. Germline V gives CDR1 SQVTM, CDR2 ANQGSEA. V dropped 4 bases and J dropped 4 bases, with 4 bases sitting between them.

This clonotype was recorded a few times. The chain has TRBV9 and TRBJ1-5; D gene unclear. V was clipped by 0 bases and J by 2 bases, with 9 bases between them. The CDR3 sequence is 15 residues long. Germline lookup yields CDR1 SGDLS and CDR2 YYNGEE. The CDR3 DNA reads as TGTGCCAGCAGCGTAGACCCGGATGGCAATCAGCCCCAGCATTTT. This gives the protein CASSVDPDGNQPQHF.

The chain combines TRBV12-3 or TRBV12-4 with TRBJ2-5; 8 bases agree with TRBD2. The J call may be wrong; the DNA end is better matched by TRBJ2-7. The CDR3 has 17 amino acids. The CDR3 bases are TGTGCCAGCAGTCCACGCACGGGAAAAGCGGGAGTCTACGAGCAGTACTTC. It yields the protein CASSPRTGKAGVYEQYF.

This clonotype was found a few times. The V gene is TRBV5-1, the J gene TRBJ2-3; TRBD2 matches at 9 bases. The CDR3 is made up of 15 amino acids. Trimming took 0 bases from V and 5 from J; bases not matched to a gene: 4. Germline CDR1 SGHRS, CDR2 YFSETQ. CDR3 in DNA: TGCGCCAGCAGCTTGGCCGCGACTAGCGGAGATACGCAGTATTTT. Its protein is CASSLAATSGDTQYF.

In DNA form, the CDR3 reads TGTGCCAGCAGTTTAGGGCCCAGGGGCACGTACGAGCAGTACTTC. It translates to CASSLGPRGTYEQYF. The rearrangement joins TRBV28 to TRBJ2-7; D is perhaps TRBD1 (6 bases). V was clipped by 2 bases and J by 4 bases, with 15 bases between them. The CDR3 is 15 amino acids. The germline V gene has CDR1 MDHEN and CDR2 SYDVKM. Complete variable domain (other parts from reference TRBV28 and TRBJ2-7): DVKVTQSSRYLVKRTGEKVFLECVQDMDHENMFWYRQDPGLGLRLIYFSYDVKMKEKGDIPEGYSVSREKKERFSLILESASTNQTSMYLCASSLGPRGTYEQYFGPGTRLTVT.

This clonotype was recorded a few times. The rearrangement uses TRBV9 and TRBJ2-2; 13 bases fit TRBD2. The CDR3 has 18 residues. Germline trimming cut 4 bases from V and 1 base from J; bases unmatched to any gene: 7. From germline, CDR1 is SGDLS and CDR2 YYNGEE. The chain's CDR3 is CASSFWTSGGMNTGELFF. In DNA, the CDR3 is TGTGCCAGCAGCTTCTGGACTAGCGGGGGAATGAACACCGGGGAGCTGTTTTTT.

This clonotype was observed a handful of times. This sequence joins TRBV20-1 and TRBJ2-3; 10 bases map to TRBD2. The germline V gene encodes CDR1 DFQATT and CDR2 SNEGSKA (reference sequence). The CDR3 sequence is 18 residues long. The ends lost 1 base at V and 4 bases at J; junction bases unmatched: 14. This chain's CDR3 is CSARGPGLASPSADTQYF. The DNA for the CDR3 is TGCAGTGCTAGAGGCCCGGGACTAGCGAGCCCGTCGGCAGATACGCAGTATTTT.

The V call is TRBV11-2, the J call TRBJ2-1, with D possibly TRBD2 on 6 matching bases. The V and J ends lost 5 bases and 8 bases respectively, with 22 bases between them. CDR3 size: 16 residues. The germline gives CDR1 SGHAT, CDR2 FQNNGV. The CDR3 is CASSRRASVRGDEQFF. CDR3 DNA sequence: TGTGCCAGCAGCCGTCGAGCTAGCGTTAGAGGCGATGAGCAGTTCTTC.

This sequence joins TRBV12-3 or TRBV12-4 and TRBJ2-3; D call uncertain. The CDR3 runs 14 residues. The ends were cut back, 3 bases at V and 5 bases at J, with 12 bases in the middle. The CDR3, as DNA: TGTGCCAGCAGTTTCCGATCCCTGGGAGATACGCAGTATTTT. It is translated as CASSFRSLGDTQYF.

The chain combines TRBV7-2 with TRBJ2-1; the D gene is possibly TRBD1 (8 bases). The CDR3 is 15 amino acids. Trimming removed 4 bases from V and 8 bases from J, with 18 bases in between. CDR1 and CDR2 (germline): SGHTA, FQGNSA. CDR3: CASSWGGLDRDEQFF. Here the CDR3 DNA reads TGTGCCAGCAGCTGGGGGGGACTGGACAGGGATGAGCAGTTCTTC.

This chain joins TRBV9 and TRBJ2-4; either TRBD1 or TRBD2 may supply D (5 bases each). The J call is doubtful: the DNA matches TRBJ2-7 better. This CDR3 contains 17 residues. Germline V gene data show CDR1 as SGDLS and CDR2 as YYNGEE. DNA of the CDR3: TGTGCCAGCAGCGTAAAAAAAAGCGGTCAGGGCATCCACGAGCAGTACTTC. This sequence encodes CASSVKKSGQGIHEQYF.

This clonotype was seen more than once but under ten times. The V gene is TRBV3-1, the J gene TRBJ2-1; D not resolved. The CDR3 contains 13 residues. Germline V lookup: CDR1 LGHDT, CDR2 YNNKEL (reference sequence). With 0 bases removed from V and 9 bases from J, the gap between germline ends came to 9 bases. CDR3 protein: CASSQDRASEQFF. The CDR3, as DNA: TGTGCCAGCAGCCAAGATCGAGCGAGTGAGCAGTTCTTC.

A few counts support this clonotype. This chain joins TRBV20-1 and TRBJ2-3, with D unclear. Trimming took 6 bases from V and 1 from J, leaving 5 bases between them. CDR1 is DFQATT, CDR2 SNEGSKA, per germline (reference sequence). The CDR3 contains 11 residues. Written as DNA, the CDR3 is TGCAGTGCCGACGGCACAGATACGCAGTATTTT. Amino acids: CSADGTDTQYF.

The V and J genes are TRBV4-1 and TRBJ2-5, with D unresolved. V was clipped by 1 base and J by 2 bases, with 14 bases between them. This CDR3 spans 16 amino acids. Germline CDR1 reads MGHRA; CDR2 reads YSYEKL. The CDR3 coding sequence is TGCGCCAGCAGCCAAGGCCTAACGTGGCAGCAAGAGACCCAGTACTTC. Amino acid sequence: CASSQGLTWQQETQYF.

The CDR3 DNA reads as TGTGCCAGCAGCCAAGAGTATACCGGCGGTCAGCCCCAGCATTTT. It translates to CASSQEYTGGQPQHF. The chain combines TRBV4-2 with TRBJ1-5; D gene ambiguous. V lost 0 bases and J 6 bases, leaving 12 bases between the germline ends. The CDR3 has 15 residues. CDR1 is LGHNA, CDR2 YNFKEQ, per germline.

The rearrangement joins TRBV25-1 to TRBJ1-2; D may be TRBD1 (6 bases). This CDR3 spans 16 amino acids. Germline V lookup: CDR1 MGHDK, CDR2 SYGVNS. The germline V and J ends were trimmed by 1 base and 3 bases, with 15 bases remaining between them. As DNA, the CDR3 is TGTGCCAGCAGTGAATTCGGGGGCCCTCGGCACTATGGCTACACCTTC. Residues: CASSEFGGPRHYGYTF.

V gene TRBV6-2 or TRBV6-3 combines with J gene TRBJ1-5; the match to TRBD1 covers 7 bases. This CDR3 spans 16 amino acids. V trimming: 7 bases; J trimming: 3 bases; junction bases outside the gene matches: 12. The germline CDR1 and CDR2 sequences are MNHEY and SVGEGT. The CDR3 protein is CASTHGGGGFNQPQHF. CDR3 nucleotide sequence: TGTGCCAGCACCCACGGGGGAGGGGGCTTCAATCAGCCCCAGCATTTT.

The V and J genes are TRBV2 and TRBJ1-5, with TRBD1 matching over 7 bases. Germline V lookup: CDR1 SNHLY, CDR2 FYNNEI. This CDR3 has 13 residues. J gave up 7 bases and V 6 bases, and 6 bases lay outside the gene matches. Written as DNA, the CDR3 is TGTGCCAGCAGAGAGACAGGGTTCCAGCCCCAGCATTTT. It encodes CASRETGFQPQHF.